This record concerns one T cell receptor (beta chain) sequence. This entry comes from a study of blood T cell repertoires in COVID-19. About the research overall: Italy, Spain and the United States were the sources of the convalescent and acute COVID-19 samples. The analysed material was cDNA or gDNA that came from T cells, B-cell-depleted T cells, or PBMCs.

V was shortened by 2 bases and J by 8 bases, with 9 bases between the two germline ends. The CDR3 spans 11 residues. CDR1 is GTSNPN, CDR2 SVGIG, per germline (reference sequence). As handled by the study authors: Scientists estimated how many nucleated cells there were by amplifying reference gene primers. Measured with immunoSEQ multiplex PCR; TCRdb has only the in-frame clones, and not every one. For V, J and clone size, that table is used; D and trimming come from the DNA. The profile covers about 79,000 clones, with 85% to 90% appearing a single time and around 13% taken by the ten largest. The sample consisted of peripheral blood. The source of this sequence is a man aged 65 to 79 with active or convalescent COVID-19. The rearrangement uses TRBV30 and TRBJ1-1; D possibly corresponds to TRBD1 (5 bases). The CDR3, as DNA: TGTGCCTGGAGTCCTCGGACAGAAGCTTTCTTT. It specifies CAWSPRTEAFF.